A single sample gave rise to the 18 T cell receptor beta chains below, sequenced in a study of CD8 T cells in ankylosing spondylitis. Study results and limitations: Characteristic, it appeared, of ankylosing spondylitis blood was a TCR beta motif of roughly eight highly homologous variants.

These receptors are not linked to any known antigen. TCRdb re-derived calls from the 5' RACE reads in MiXCR, one entry per CDR3 protein. The sample includes fewer than 550,000 distinct CDR3 sequences, approximately 5.3% of them seen just once. Material for sequencing was blood, either unsorted or a sorted T cell fraction (not recorded which). These receptors were obtained from a male donor with ankylosing spondylitis.

The sample holds many counts of this clonotype. The genes are TRBV4-1 and TRBJ2-5; the match to TRBD2 covers 9 bases. The CDR3 has 17 amino acids. The V gene's germline CDR1 is MGHRA and CDR2 YSYEKL. The J segment lost 0 bases and the V segment lost 1 base, leaving 6 bases of the junction unmatched. CDR3 sequence: CASSQGASGMYQETQYF. CDR3 nucleotides: TGCGCCAGCAGCCAAGGGGCTAGCGGGATGTACCAAGAGACCCAGTACTTC.

The chain combines TRBV27 with TRBJ2-7; tentatively, D is TRBD1 or TRBD2 (6 bases each). The CDR3 sequence is 17 residues long. Germline assignment: CDR1 MNHEY and CDR2 SMNVEV (reference sequence). Between the trimmed V and J ends, which lost 4 bases and 3 bases, there was a span of 22 bases. For the CDR3, the DNA is TGTGCCAGCAGTTGGATCGATCTGGGGGGCAACGACTACGAGCAGTACTTC. Its translation is CASSWIDLGGNDYEQYF.

The sample holds many counts of this clonotype. The J gene is TRBJ2-7, the V gene TRBV15; D is undetermined. The CDR3 has 15 residues. V lost 3 bases, J lost 1 base, and 13 bases lay in between. Germline V lookup: CDR1 LNHNV, CDR2 YYDKDF (reference sequence). CDR3 sequence reads: CATSSSGWKSYEQYF. CDR3 DNA: TGTGCCACCAGCAGCTCCGGGTGGAAGTCCTACGAGCAGTACTTC.

Many counts were recorded for this clonotype. The chain uses TRBV4-3 and TRBJ2-3; D is unresolved. V lost 0 bases, J lost 2 bases, and 9 bases lay in between. CDR1 and CDR2 from the germline V gene are LGHNA and YSLEER. This CDR3 spans 15 amino acids. The CDR3 DNA reads as TGCGCCAGCAGCCAAGATAGAGGCTACACAGATACGCAGTATTTT. It specifies CASSQDRGYTDTQYF.

This clonotype has ten or more counts. The gene calls are TRBV13 and TRBJ1-2, with 7 bases identical to TRBD1. The germline V gene has CDR1 PRHDT and CDR2 FYEKMQ (reference sequence). Unmatched junction bases numbered 14, after V lost 5 bases and J lost 5 bases. The CDR3 is 16 amino acids. The CDR3 sequence: CASSVPPGTATYGYTF. The DNA of the CDR3 is TGTGCCAGCAGCGTACCTCCCGGGACAGCGACATATGGCTACACCTTC.

As to this clonotype: The junction and the germline gene differ at one end; a read error may be behind it. The chain couples TRBV7-7 to TRBJ1-4; D is unclear. The CDR3 loop spans 13 amino acids. Germline V gene lookup returns CDR1 SSHAT and CDR2 FNYEAQ (reference sequence). DNA for the CDR3: TGTGCTAGCAGTTCCGACCTTGGGGAAAAACTGTTTTTT. Residues: CASSSDLGEKLFF.

The J gene is TRBJ2-3, the V gene TRBV7-2; no firm D call. CDR1 SGHTA and CDR2 FQGNSA come from the germline V gene. The CDR3 is 16 amino acids. V was trimmed by 5 bases and J by 1 base, leaving 16 bases between them. This chain's CDR3 is CASSPPRVRRTDTQYF. CDR3 bases: TGTGCCAGCAGCCCGCCACGGGTTCGGCGCACAGATACGCAGTATTTT.

This clonotype has at least ten counts. The genes are TRBV4-2 and TRBJ2-2; 8 nucleotides match TRBD1. Germline CDR1 and CDR2: LGHNA and YNFKEQ. This CDR3 is built from 16 residues. Trimming cost V 4 bases and J 2 bases; bases outside gene matches: 6. The CDR3 nucleotides read TGTGCCAGCAGCCGTTCCGGGACAGGCAACACCGGGGAGCTGTTTTTT. This sequence encodes CASSRSGTGNTGELFF.

This clonotype has at least ten counts. The V call is TRBV15, the J call TRBJ2-7, with unresolved D. CDR1 and CDR2 (germline): LNHNV, YYDKDF (reference sequence). This CDR3 spans 12 amino acids. The V end lost 3 bases, the J end lost 4 bases, and 7 bases lay between the germline ends. The DNA of the CDR3 is TGTGCCACCAGCAGCTCCCATTACGAGCAGTACTTC. This translates into CATSSSHYEQYF.

This clonotype was observed a few times. The gene calls are TRBV7-2 and TRBJ2-3; D gene ambiguous. Trimming removed 2 bases at V and 0 bases at J, with 12 bases between. CDR1 and CDR2 from the germline V gene are SGHTA and FQGNSA. This CDR3 spans 16 amino acids. CDR3 region: CASSLSYAASTDTQYF. In DNA, the CDR3 is TGTGCCAGCAGCTTATCCTACGCTGCTAGCACAGATACGCAGTATTTT. Variable domain in full (rest from reference TRBV7-2 and TRBJ2-3): GAGVSQSPSNKVTEKGKDVELRCDPISGHTALYWYRQSLGQGLEFLIYFQGNSAPDKSGLPSDRFSAERTGGSVSTLTIQRTQQEDSAVYLCASSLSYAASTDTQYFGPGTRLTVL.

This clonotype was detected many times. The V call is TRBV5-1, the J call TRBJ2-1; D is uncertain. Trimming left V 0 bases short and J 0 bases short, with 19 bases between. Germline loops: CDR1 SGHRS, CDR2 YFSETQ. CDR3 size: 19 residues. CDR3 region: CASSLAPGVLGSSYNEQFF. The CDR3 DNA reads TGCGCCAGCAGCTTGGCCCCGGGTGTCTTGGGAAGCTCCTACAATGAGCAGTTCTTC.

In regard to this clonotype: This likely comes from a read error, as the CDR3 has no conserved phenylalanine or tryptophan at its end. This chain links TRBV12-3 or TRBV12-4 with TRBJ2-1; 7 bases fit TRBD1. There are 14 residues in the CDR3. V lost 3 bases and J lost 3; bases outside the gene matches: 2. The CDR3 DNA follows: TGTGCCAGCAGTTTCGGGACAGACTACAATGAGCAGTTCATC. It codes for CASSFGTDYNEQFI.

This chain links TRBV20-1 with TRBJ2-7, with D maybe TRBD1 (6 bases). Trimming removed 8 bases from V and 0 bases from J, with 11 bases in between. The CDR3 contains 12 residues. The germline V gene encodes CDR1 DFQATT and CDR2 SNEGSKA (reference sequence). CDR3 nucleotide sequence: TGCAGTCCGCCAGGGGACTCCTACGAGCAGTACTTC. Translated, it gives CSPPGDSYEQYF.

This clonotype was counted many times. The V gene is TRBV5-1, the J gene TRBJ2-7; the match to TRBD2 covers 7 bases. V shed 4 bases and J 0 bases; nucleotides not matched to a gene: 7. CDR1 is SGHRS, CDR2 YFSETQ, per germline. The CDR3 loop spans 15 amino acids. CDR3: CASSPGREVSYEQYF. The CDR3 DNA sequence: TGCGCCAGCAGCCCGGGACGGGAGGTCTCCTACGAGCAGTACTTC.

In its sample, this clonotype was seen many times. V is TRBV7-9 and J is TRBJ2-3; TRBD2 matches 10 bases. Germline assignment: CDR1 SEHNR and CDR2 FQNEAQ (reference sequence). V shed 4 bases and J 0 bases; nucleotides not matched to a gene: 1. The length of the CDR3 is 15 residues. The CDR3 loop reads CASSSLAGSTDTQYF. CDR3 coding DNA: TGTGCCAGCAGCTCACTAGCGGGGAGCACAGATACGCAGTATTTT.

This clonotype was found many times. The chain carries TRBV5-1 and TRBJ2-1; a weak D match, TRBD1 (8 bases). The germline gives CDR1 SGHRS, CDR2 YFSETQ. This CDR3 region has 15 residues. With 4 bases removed from V and 9 bases from J, the gap between germline ends came to 20 bases. CDR3 in amino acids: CASSGLGQGLGEQFF. The DNA for the CDR3 is TGCGCCAGCAGCGGACTAGGACAGGGACTCGGTGAGCAGTTCTTC.

The chain employs TRBV5-1 and TRBJ2-6; maybe TRBD2 (6 bases). The germline V gene has CDR1 SGHRS and CDR2 YFSETQ. Trimming pared 5 bases from V and 1 base from J, leaving 16 bases between. CDR3 size: 17 residues. CDR3 region: CASREPRTISGANVLTF. The DNA of the CDR3 is TGCGCCAGCAGGGAACCTAGGACTATATCTGGGGCCAACGTCCTGACTTTC.

Many counts were recorded for this clonotype. The chain uses TRBV6-2 or TRBV6-3 and TRBJ1-1; D remains ambiguous. The CDR3 totals 12 residues. Trimming stripped 4 bases from V and 8 bases from J, with 11 bases between. The germline V gene encodes CDR1 MNHEY and CDR2 SVGEGT. The CDR3 bases are TGTGCCAGCAGTTCGAGGACGGCCGAAGCTTTCTTT. Its translation is CASSSRTAEAFF.